This TCR beta chain was retrieved from a study of blood T cell repertoires in COVID-19. Looking at the study overall: The United States, Italy and Spain supplied acute and convalescent COVID-19 samples. The cDNA or gDNA used as material had been derived from T cells, B-cell-depleted T cells, or PBMCs.

Germline loops: CDR1 MNHEY, CDR2 SVGEGT. The length of the CDR3 is 15 residues. V lost 10 bases and J lost 3; bases outside the gene matches: 12. In the original processing: Nucleated cell number was recorded as an estimate derived from reference gene primer amplification. Assay used: immunoSEQ multiplex PCR; TCRdb lists only in-frame clones, some missing. D and trimming were read from the DNA, whereas the V and J calls and clone size are those reported in that table. The sample has about 180,000 clones, about 91% seen once. V gene TRBV6-2 or TRBV6-3 combines with J gene TRBJ2-4; 7 bases agree with TRBD2. This sequence originates from a woman in her forties or fifties with acute or convalescent COVID-19. The sample was peripheral blood. The CDR3 here is CATTPGWGGKNIQYF. The CDR3 DNA reads TGTGCCACCACCCCCGGGTGGGGGGGCAAAAACATTCAGTACTTC.